This T cell receptor (beta chain) was observed in a study of Ad26.COV2.S vaccination and SARS-CoV-2 variants (dated by TCRdb to 2020 to 2023). For context, the study as a whole: Vaccine-arm donors came from COV1001, a multicentre, randomized, double-blind, placebo-controlled phase I-IIa trial of Ad26.COV2.S in healthy adults. Dosing of Ad26.COV2.S was intramuscular, at either 5x10^10 or 1x10^11 viral particles, delivered as one shot or as two shots spaced 56 days apart. TCRbeta repertoire sequencing was used to assess the specificity and breadth of SARS-CoV-2-reactive T cell receptors after Ad26.COV2.S vaccination. A total of approximately 30 samples were included in the TCR-sequenced set, comprising roughly 19 Ad26.COV2.S vaccine recipients, 5 placebo recipients and 8 SARS-CoV-2 convalescent individuals. Trial participants were randomized into five groups of five: low-dose or high-dose Ad26.COV2.S given once or twice, or placebo on both occasions. Blinding of investigators to trial group allocation was maintained during experiments and outcome assessment.

A remark on this clone: The antigen this receptor binds is unknown. Per-base quality was not reported, and no clone a single base away is much larger than it. This specimen includes other DNA sequences encoding the same CDR3.

Measured from the cysteine to the phenylalanine, the CDR3 is 14 residues long. The kept DNA is CDR3 alone, 42 bases in frame from the first base. At the junction V is shortened by 3 bases and J by 10 bases, with 13 bases in between. Sequences SNHLY (CDR1) and FYNNEI (CDR2) are obtained from the germline V gene. The paper's findings and limits, for the study overall: According to the authors, total T cell responses may have been underestimated by the TCR breadth and depth analyses. The study was not powered for comparison of responses between vaccine doses or regimens. After vaccination, substantial breadth of spike-specific CD8+ and CD4+ T cell responses was reported. Spike-specific TCR breadth was higher in Ad26.COV2.S recipients than in placebo recipients (P = 0.0014). Vaccine and placebo recipients had similar non-spike TCR breadth, a finding consistent with the vaccine containing only spike.

The meaning of the sample's treatment or condition label: some 19 received Ad26.COV2.S at low or high dose, single or two shots; 5 received placebo; per-sample allocation not given. Repertoires of vaccine and placebo recipients were sequenced from samples collected on day 63 after the first injection. In Cohort 1b, about 25 adults aged 18-55 years were enrolled at a single site in Boston, USA, between 29 July and 7 August 2020. Ad26.COV2.S consisted of a replication-incompetent adenovirus type 26 vector by which a prefusion-stabilized SARS-CoV-2 spike protein from the original Wuhan strain was expressed. The immunoSEQ Assay was used to sequence TCRbeta CDR3 regions. After extraction, genomic DNA underwent amplification by bias-controlled multiplex PCR, followed by high-throughput sequencing. The source study handled its data this way. To quantify the absolute abundance of every unique TCRbeta CDR3 region, sequences were collapsed and filtered. Usable DNA was measured by amplifying reference genes present in all nucleated cells, and TCRbeta template counts were normalized to that usable DNA to estimate T cell fraction. Repertoire TCRs were annotated as SARS-CoV-2-specific by exact matching of V gene, CDR3 amino acid sequence and J gene to a known reactive TCR set. The reference SARS-CoV-2 TCR set came from MIRA and was filtered for enrichment in COVID-19-positive ImmuneCODE repertoires, removing public or cross-reactive TCRs. Using the MIRA antigens, annotated TCRs were further analysed by specific ORF or by position within an ORF. Breadth was defined as the number of annotated unique rearrangements divided by the total number of unique productive rearrangements, and depth was defined as the summed frequency of the annotated unique rearrangements. TCR breadth was compared between groups using two-sided Wilcoxon rank-sum tests. TCRdb carries this immuneACCESS record with in-frame sequences only. Its versions omit some clonotypes, under half of them owing to an unresolved V gene in the studies checked, with the rest unexplained. The D gene and trimming were derived from the DNA, and the V and J assignments and clone size from that table. The sample data list about 460,000 clones, and about 88% of these were observed just once. The top ten clonotypes cover approximately 1.7% of the sample.

The rearrangement combines TRBV2 with TRBJ1-6; a tentative D call is TRBD1 (6 bases match). The source material was peripheral blood, sampled in a trial of Ad26.COV2.S vaccine versus placebo. The receptor was derived from a person between 18 and 59 years old who received the Ad26.COV2.S COVID-19 vaccine or a placebo. CDR3 reads: CASSDWGRGSPLHF. The DNA sequence is as follows: TGTGCCAGCAGTGACTGGGGGCGAGGATCACCCCTCCACTTT.